The clone carrying this T cell receptor beta chain was seen a few times. A second about 7 to 11 cycle PCR used barcoded and J-beta primers. MiXCR was run by TCRdb on the 5' RACE reads, yielding one entry per CDR3 protein. This table has fewer than 1,200,000 distinct CDR3 sequences, roughly a quarter appearing once. This sample stems from a study of blood T cells in healthy people across ages. Germline-derived CDR1 and CDR2 are SEHNR and FQNEAQ (reference sequence). J was trimmed by 8 bases and V by 6 bases; bases with no gene match: 7. This CDR3 contains 13 residues. The same data also went into a second study, on T cells of mothers and their children.

Sequenced: blood. V and J are TRBV7-9 and TRBJ2-1; 7 bases line up with TRBD1. This receptor was identified in a girl aged 2 to 9 in good health. The CDR3 DNA follows: TGTGCCAGCAGTCCTACAGGGGATTATGAGCAGTTCTTC. Translating it yields CASSPTGDYEQFF.